This TCR beta chain was obtained from a study of OX40 agonist ivuxolimab in advanced cancers. Only in-frame clones appear in the TCRdb table, and some are missing; sequencing was by immunoSEQ multiplex PCR. The sample contains tens of thousands of clones, about nine tenths of which appear only once. The CDR3 has 15 amino acids. In germline, CDR1 is SNHLY, CDR2 FYNNEI. The V end was cut by 2 bases, the J end by 0 bases, with 8 bases between. This chain joins TRBV2 and TRBJ1-3; D remains unclear. The TCR originated in an adult with an advanced solid tumor such as melanoma, head and neck, liver or kidney cancer. The source was CD4+ or CD8+ T cells sorted from blood, collected in a trial of the OX40 agonist ivuxolimab. CDR3 protein: CASSEQAPSGNTIYF. In DNA form, the CDR3 reads TGTGCCAGCAGTGAACAGGCCCCCTCTGGAAACACCATATATTTT.